This TCR beta chain came from a study of radiotherapy plus CTLA-4 blockade in lung cancer. Sequencing was performed with immunoSEQ multiplex PCR; in TCRdb, only in-frame clones are kept and a portion is missing. The table shows 75,000 to 100,000 clones, with 70% to 90% occurring only once. This clonotype was obtained from a human donor with non-small cell lung cancer that progressed on radiotherapy plus ipilimumab. The sequenced sample was peripheral blood, obtained from a patient treated with radiotherapy plus ipilimumab.

The DNA of the CDR3 is TGTGCCAGCAGTTACTTAGGAACCACCCCTGGAAACACCATATATTTT. It is translated as CASSYLGTTPGNTIYF. The chain uses TRBV6-5 and TRBJ1-3; unclear D gene. The CDR3 totals 16 residues. The germline V and J ends were trimmed by 1 base and 2 bases, with 12 bases remaining between them. The germline V gene encodes CDR1 MNHEY and CDR2 SVGAGI.